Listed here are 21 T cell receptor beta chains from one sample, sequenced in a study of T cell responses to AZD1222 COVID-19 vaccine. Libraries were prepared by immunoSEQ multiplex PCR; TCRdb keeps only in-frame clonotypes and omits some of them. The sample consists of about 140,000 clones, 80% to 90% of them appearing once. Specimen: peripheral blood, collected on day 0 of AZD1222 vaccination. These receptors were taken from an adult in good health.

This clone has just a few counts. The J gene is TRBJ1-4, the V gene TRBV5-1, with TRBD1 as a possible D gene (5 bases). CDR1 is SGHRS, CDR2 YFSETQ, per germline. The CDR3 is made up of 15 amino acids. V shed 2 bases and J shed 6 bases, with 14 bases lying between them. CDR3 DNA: TGCGCCAGCAGCTTAAAGGGGACCTACTATGAAAAACTGTTTTTT. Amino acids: CASSLKGTYYEKLFF.

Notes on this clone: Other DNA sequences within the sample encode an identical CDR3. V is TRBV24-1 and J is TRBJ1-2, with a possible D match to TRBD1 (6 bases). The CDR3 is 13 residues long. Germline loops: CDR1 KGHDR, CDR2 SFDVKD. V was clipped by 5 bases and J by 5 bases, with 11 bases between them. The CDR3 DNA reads TGTGCCACCAGTGCCGGCAGGGGATATGGCTACACCTTC. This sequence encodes CATSAGRGYGYTF.

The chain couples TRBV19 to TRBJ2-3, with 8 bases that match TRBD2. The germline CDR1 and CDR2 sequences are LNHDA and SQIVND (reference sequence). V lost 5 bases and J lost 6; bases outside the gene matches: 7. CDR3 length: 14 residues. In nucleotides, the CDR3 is TGTGCCAGTAGTTTCCGGCGGGGGGCCGATACGCAGTATTTT. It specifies CASSFRRGADTQYF.

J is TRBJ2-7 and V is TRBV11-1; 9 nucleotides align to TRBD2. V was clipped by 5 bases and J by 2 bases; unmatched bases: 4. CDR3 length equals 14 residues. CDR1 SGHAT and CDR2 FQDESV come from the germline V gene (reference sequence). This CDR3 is CASSRGGGPYEQYF. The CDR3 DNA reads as TGTGCCAGCAGCCGCGGGGGGGGGCCCTACGAGCAGTACTTC.

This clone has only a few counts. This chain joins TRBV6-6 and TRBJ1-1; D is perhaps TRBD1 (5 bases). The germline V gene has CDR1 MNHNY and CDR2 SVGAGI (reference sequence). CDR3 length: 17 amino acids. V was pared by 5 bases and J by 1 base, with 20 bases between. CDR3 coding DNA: TGTGCCAGCAGTCCCAAGGGATCAGGGATCAAGAACACTGAAGCTTTCTTT. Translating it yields CASSPKGSGIKNTEAFF.

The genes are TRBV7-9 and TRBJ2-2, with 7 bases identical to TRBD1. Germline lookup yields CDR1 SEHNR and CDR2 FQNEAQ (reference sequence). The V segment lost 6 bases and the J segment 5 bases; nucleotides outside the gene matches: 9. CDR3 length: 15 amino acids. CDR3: CASRRGQQVTGELFF. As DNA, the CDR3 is TGTGCCAGCAGAAGGGGACAGCAAGTTACCGGGGAGCTGTTTTTT. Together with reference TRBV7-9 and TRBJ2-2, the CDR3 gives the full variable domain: DTGVSQNPRHKITKRGQNVTFRCDPISEHNRLYWYRQTLGQGPEFLTYFQNEAQLEKSRLLSDRFSAERPKGSFSTLEIQRTEQGDSAMYLCASRRGQQVTGELFFGEGSRLTVL.

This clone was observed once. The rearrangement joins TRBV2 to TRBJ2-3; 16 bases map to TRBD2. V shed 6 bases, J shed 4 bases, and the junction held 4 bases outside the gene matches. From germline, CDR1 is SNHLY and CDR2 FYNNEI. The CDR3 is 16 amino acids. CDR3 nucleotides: TGTGCCAGCAGGCCGGGACTAGCGGGGGGGCCAGATACGCAGTATTTT. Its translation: CASRPGLAGGPDTQYF. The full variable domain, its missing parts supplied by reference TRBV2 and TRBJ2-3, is EPEVTQTPSHQVTQMGQEVILRCVPISNHLYFYWYRQILGQKVEFLVSFYNNEISEKSEIFDDQFSVERPDGSNFTLKIRSTKLEDSAMYFCASRPGLAGGPDTQYFGPGTRLTVL.

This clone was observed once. CDR3 sequence: CASSQWREETQYF. The DNA for the CDR3 is TGCGCCAGCAGCCAATGGCGGGAAGAGACCCAGTACTTC. The chain links TRBV4-1 to TRBJ2-5; maybe TRBD2 (5 bases). V lost 2 bases and J lost 3, with 7 bases in between. The CDR3 runs to 13 residues. Germline-derived CDR1 and CDR2 are MGHRA and YSYEKL.

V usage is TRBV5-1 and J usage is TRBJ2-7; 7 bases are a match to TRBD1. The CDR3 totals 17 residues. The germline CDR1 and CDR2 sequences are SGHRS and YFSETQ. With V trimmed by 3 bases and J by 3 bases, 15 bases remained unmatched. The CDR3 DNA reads TGCGCCAGCAGCTGGGAAAACAGGGGCCGGAACTTCTACGAGCAGTACTTC. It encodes CASSWENRGRNFYEQYF.

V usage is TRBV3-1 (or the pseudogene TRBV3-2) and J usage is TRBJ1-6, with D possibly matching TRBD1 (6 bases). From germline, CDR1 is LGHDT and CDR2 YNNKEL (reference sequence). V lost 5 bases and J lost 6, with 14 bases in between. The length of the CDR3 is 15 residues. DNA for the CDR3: TGTGCCAGCAGCACCCGGACAGTTACTAATTCACCCCTCCACTTT. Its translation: CASSTRTVTNSPLHF.

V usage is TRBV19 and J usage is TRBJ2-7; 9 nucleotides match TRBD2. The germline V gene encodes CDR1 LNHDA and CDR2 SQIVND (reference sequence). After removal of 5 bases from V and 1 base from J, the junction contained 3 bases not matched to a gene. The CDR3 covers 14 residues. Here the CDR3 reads CASSGLAGSYEQYF. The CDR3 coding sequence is TGTGCCAGTAGTGGGCTAGCGGGGTCCTACGAGCAGTACTTC.

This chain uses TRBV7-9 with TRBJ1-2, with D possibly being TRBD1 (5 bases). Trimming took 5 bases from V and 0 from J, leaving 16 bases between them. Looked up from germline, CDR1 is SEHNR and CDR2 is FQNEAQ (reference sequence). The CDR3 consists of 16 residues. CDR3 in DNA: TGTGCCAGCAGCCCGAGTGGGGGAGAGGCTAACTATGGCTACACCTTC. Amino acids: CASSPSGGEANYGYTF. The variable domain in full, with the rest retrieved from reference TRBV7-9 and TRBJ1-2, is DTGVSQNPRHKITKRGQNVTFRCDPISEHNRLYWYRQTLGQGPEFLTYFQNEAQLEKSRLLSDRFSAERPKGSFSTLEIQRTEQGDSAMYLCASSPSGGEANYGYTFGSGTRLTVV.

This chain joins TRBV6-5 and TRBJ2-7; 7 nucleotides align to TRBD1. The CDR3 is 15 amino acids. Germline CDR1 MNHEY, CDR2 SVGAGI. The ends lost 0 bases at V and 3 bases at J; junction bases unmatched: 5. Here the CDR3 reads CASSYSAGGGYEQYF. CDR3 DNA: TGTGCCAGCAGTTACTCTGCAGGGGGTGGCTACGAGCAGTACTTC.

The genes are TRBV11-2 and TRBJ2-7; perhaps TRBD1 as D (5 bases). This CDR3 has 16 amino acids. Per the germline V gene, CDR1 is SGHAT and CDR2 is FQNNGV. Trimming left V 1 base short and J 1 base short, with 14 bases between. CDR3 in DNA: TGTGCCAGCAGCTTAGGTGGCAGGGTCACATCCTACGAGCAGTACTTC. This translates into CASSLGGRVTSYEQYF. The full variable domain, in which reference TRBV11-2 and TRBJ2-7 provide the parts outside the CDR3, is EAGVAQSPRYKIIEKRQSVAFWCNPISGHATLYWYQQILGQGPKLLIQFQNNGVVDDSQLPKDRFSAERLKGVDSTLKIQPAKLEDSAVYLCASSLGGRVTSYEQYFGPGTRLTVT.

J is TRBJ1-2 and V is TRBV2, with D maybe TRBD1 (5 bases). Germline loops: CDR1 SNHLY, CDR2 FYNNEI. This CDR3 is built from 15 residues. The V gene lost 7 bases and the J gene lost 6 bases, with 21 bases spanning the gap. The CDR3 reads CASTAAYGGYNGYTF. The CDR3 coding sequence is TGTGCCAGCACTGCGGCCTACGGGGGGTATAATGGCTACACCTTC. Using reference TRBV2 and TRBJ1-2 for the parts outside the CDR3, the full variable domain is EPEVTQTPSHQVTQMGQEVILRCVPISNHLYFYWYRQILGQKVEFLVSFYNNEISEKSEIFDDQFSVERPDGSNFTLKIRSTKLEDSAMYFCASTAAYGGYNGYTFGSGTRLTVV.

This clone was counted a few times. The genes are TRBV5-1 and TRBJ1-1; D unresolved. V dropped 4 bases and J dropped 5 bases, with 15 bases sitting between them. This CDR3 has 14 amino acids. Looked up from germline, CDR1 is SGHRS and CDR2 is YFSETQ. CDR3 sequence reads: CASSLSGPVTEAFF. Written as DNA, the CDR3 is TGCGCCAGCAGCCTCTCAGGTCCCGTGACTGAAGCTTTCTTT.

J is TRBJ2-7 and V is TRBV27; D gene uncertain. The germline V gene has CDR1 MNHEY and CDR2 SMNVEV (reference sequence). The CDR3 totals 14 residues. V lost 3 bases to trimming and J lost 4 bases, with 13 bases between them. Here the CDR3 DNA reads TGTGCCAGCAGTTTCGGCCCAGATGGGTACGAGCAGTACTTC. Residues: CASSFGPDGYEQYF.

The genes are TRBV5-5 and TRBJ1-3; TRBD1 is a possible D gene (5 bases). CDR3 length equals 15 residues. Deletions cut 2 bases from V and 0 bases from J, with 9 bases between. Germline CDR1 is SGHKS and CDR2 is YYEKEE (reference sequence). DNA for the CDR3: TGTGCCAGCAGCTTTGCAGGGAACTCTGGAAACACCATATATTTT. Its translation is CASSFAGNSGNTIYF.

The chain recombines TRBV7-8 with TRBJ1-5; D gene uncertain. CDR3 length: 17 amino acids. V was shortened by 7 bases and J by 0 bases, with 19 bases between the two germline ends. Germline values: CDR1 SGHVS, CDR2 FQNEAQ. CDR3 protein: CASTPGRLEISNQPQHF. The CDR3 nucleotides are TGTGCCAGCACGCCCGGACGGTTGGAGATTAGCAATCAGCCCCAGCATTTT.

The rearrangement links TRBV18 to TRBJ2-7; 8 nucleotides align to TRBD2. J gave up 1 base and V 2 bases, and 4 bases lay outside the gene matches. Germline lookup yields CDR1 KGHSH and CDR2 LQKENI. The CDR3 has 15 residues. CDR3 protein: CASSPSVAGSYEQYF. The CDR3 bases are TGTGCCAGCTCACCATCGGTAGCGGGATCCTACGAGCAGTACTTC.

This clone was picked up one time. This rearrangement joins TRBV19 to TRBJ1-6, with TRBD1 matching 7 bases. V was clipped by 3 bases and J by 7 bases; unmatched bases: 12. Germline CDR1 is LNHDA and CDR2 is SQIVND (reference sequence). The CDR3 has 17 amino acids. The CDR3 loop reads CASSMRGPGWGNSPLHF. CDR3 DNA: TGTGCCAGTAGTATGAGGGGGCCAGGATGGGGAAATTCACCCCTCCACTTT. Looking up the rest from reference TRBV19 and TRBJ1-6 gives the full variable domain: DGGITQSPKYLFRKEGQNVTLSCEQNLNHDAMYWYRQDPGQGLRLIYYSQIVNDFQKGDIAEGYSVSREKKESFPLTVTSAQKNPTAFYLCASSMRGPGWGNSPLHFGNGTRLTVT.